These 4 T cell receptor beta chains were sequenced from one sample in a study of OX40 agonist ivuxolimab in advanced cancers. The library was prepared using the immunoSEQ multiplex PCR assay. Not all clones reach the TCRdb copy of this immuneACCESS table, which keeps in-frame sequences only. Checked studies attribute under half of the gap to unresolved V genes and leave the rest unexplained. The sample has tens of thousands of clones on record, around 80% of them singletons. The ten largest account for roughly 1.9% of the sample. Sample: CD4+ or CD8+ T cells sorted from blood, taken in a trial of the OX40 agonist ivuxolimab. The origin of the receptors is an adult with an advanced solid tumor such as melanoma, head and neck, liver or kidney cancer.

The chain has TRBV7-6 and TRBJ2-2, with D perhaps matching TRBD2 (6 bases). Germline V lookup: CDR1 SGHVS, CDR2 FNYEAQ. There are 15 residues in the CDR3. V was shortened by 3 bases and J by 3 bases, with 11 bases between the two germline ends. CDR3 nucleotides: TGTGCCAGCAGCTTTCTTCCGGGGGACACCGGGGAGCTGTTTTTT. Encoded protein: CASSFLPGDTGELFF. The complete variable domain, with remaining parts taken from reference TRBV7-6 and TRBJ2-2, reads GAGVSQSPRYKVTKRGQDVALRCDPISGHVSLYWYRQALGQGPEFLTYFNYEAQQDKSGLPNDRFSAERPEGSISTLTIQRTEQRDSAMYRCASSFLPGDTGELFFGEGSRLTVL.

The chain recombines TRBV7-2 with TRBJ1-5; weak D call: TRBD1 (5 bases). CDR3 length equals 15 residues. From germline, CDR1 is SGHTA and CDR2 FQGNSA. V gave up 5 bases and J gave up 3 bases, with 14 bases separating them. The CDR3 sequence: CASSAHAQDNQPQHF. CDR3 sequence (DNA): TGTGCCAGCAGCGCCCATGCACAGGACAATCAGCCCCAGCATTTT. The whole variable domain, filled in from reference TRBV7-2 and TRBJ1-5, reads GAGVSQSPSNKVTEKGKDVELRCDPISGHTALYWYRQSLGQGLEFLIYFQGNSAPDKSGLPSDRFSAERTGGSVSTLTIQRTQQEDSAVYLCASSAHAQDNQPQHFGDGTRLSIL.

The rearrangement links TRBV5-6 to TRBJ1-4; the D gene is possibly TRBD1 (6 bases). Germline values: CDR1 SGHDT, CDR2 YYEEEE. The CDR3 consists of 17 residues. The germline V and J ends were trimmed by 0 bases and 0 bases, with 12 bases remaining between them. CDR3 sequence reads: CASSLGQALTTNEKLFF. DNA for the CDR3: TGTGCCAGCAGCTTGGGACAGGCACTTACAACTAATGAAAAACTGTTTTTT.

This clone was seen a single time. The chain employs TRBV2 and TRBJ1-2; 8 bases match TRBD1. The length of the CDR3 is 13 residues. V was clipped by 8 bases and J by 4 bases; unmatched bases: 6. The germline CDR1 and CDR2 sequences are SNHLY and FYNNEI. The CDR3 spells CASRQGKVYGYTF. Written as DNA, the CDR3 is TGTGCCAGCCGACAGGGGAAGGTCTATGGCTACACCTTC. The full variable domain, with the rest looked up from reference TRBV2 and TRBJ1-2, is EPEVTQTPSHQVTQMGQEVILRCVPISNHLYFYWYRQILGQKVEFLVSFYNNEISEKSEIFDDQFSVERPDGSNFTLKIRSTKLEDSAMYFCASRQGKVYGYTFGSGTRLTVV.